This TCR beta chain was identified in a study of cytomegalovirus exposure and HLA in healthy donors. The study's findings and limits: Prior analysis indicated that the majority of TCR beta V segments exhibited productivity approximately 87% or approximately 30% of the time.

As regards this clone: What it binds is unknown.

Germline CDR1 and CDR2: SQVTM and ANQGSEA. V lost 6 bases, J lost 1 base, and 10 bases lay in between. The CDR3 is 12 residues long. The PCR made use of 60 Vbeta and 13 Jbeta primers. Clones were read by immunoSEQ multiplex PCR, and TCRdb kept only the in-frame ones, dropping some. The listing contains about 140,000 clones. This TCR was recovered from a woman aged 18-30 years in good health and CMV-seronegative. V is TRBV29-1 and J is TRBJ2-7; the D gene is possibly TRBD2 (6 bases). The sequenced sample consisted of PBMCs. CDR3 in DNA: TGCAGCGTAATAGCGGCTTCCTACGAGCAGTACTTC. As protein: CSVIAASYEQYF.